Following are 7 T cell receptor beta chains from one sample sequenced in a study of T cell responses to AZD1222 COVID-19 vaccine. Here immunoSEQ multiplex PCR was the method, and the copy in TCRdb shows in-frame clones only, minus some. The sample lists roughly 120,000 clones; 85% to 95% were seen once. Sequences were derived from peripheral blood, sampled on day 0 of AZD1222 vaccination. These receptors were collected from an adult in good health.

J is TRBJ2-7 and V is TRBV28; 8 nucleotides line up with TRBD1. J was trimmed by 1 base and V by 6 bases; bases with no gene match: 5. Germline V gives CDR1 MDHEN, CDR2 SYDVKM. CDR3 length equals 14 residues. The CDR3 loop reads CASRWTGSSYEQYF. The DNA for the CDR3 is TGTGCCAGCAGATGGACAGGGAGTTCCTACGAGCAGTACTTC.

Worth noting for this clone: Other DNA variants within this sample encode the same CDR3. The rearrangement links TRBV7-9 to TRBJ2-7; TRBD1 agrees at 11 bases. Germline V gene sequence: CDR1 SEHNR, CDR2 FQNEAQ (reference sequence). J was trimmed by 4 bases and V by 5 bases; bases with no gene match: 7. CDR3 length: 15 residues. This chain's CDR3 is CASSPGQGALYEQYF. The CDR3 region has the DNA TGTGCCAGCAGCCCCGGACAGGGGGCTTTGTACGAGCAGTACTTC.

The CDR3 sequence: CASSLLAFSQEIIATNEKLFF. The CDR3 coding sequence is TGTGCCAGCAGTTTATTAGCCTTTTCCCAGGAAATAATCGCAACTAATGAAAAACTGTTTTTT. This chain connects TRBV27 to TRBJ1-4; D is unclear. Germline V gene sequence: CDR1 MNHEY, CDR2 SMNVEV (reference sequence). The CDR3 spans 21 residues. V shed 1 base and J shed 0 bases, with 24 bases lying between them.

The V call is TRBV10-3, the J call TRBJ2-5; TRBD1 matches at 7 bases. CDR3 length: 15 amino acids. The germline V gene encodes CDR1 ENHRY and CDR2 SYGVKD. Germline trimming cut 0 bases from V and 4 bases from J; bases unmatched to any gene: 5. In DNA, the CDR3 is TGTGCCATCAGTGAGTCTAGGGCAGGGGGAGAGACCCAGTACTTC. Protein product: CAISESRAGGETQYF.

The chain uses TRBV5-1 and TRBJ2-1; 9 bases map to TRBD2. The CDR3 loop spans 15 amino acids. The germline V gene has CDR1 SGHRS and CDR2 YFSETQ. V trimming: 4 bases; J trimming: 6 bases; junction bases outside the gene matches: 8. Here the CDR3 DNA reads TGCGCCAGCAGCGAAGCGGGACTAGCAGGCAATGAGCAGTTCTTC. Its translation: CASSEAGLAGNEQFF.

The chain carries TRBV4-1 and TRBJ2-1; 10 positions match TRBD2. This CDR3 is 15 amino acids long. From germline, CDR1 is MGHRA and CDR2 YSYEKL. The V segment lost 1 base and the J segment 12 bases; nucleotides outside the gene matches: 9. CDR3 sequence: CASSQVAAGGFWQFF. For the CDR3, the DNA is TGCGCCAGCAGCCAAGTTGCAGCGGGAGGGTTCTGGCAGTTCTTC.

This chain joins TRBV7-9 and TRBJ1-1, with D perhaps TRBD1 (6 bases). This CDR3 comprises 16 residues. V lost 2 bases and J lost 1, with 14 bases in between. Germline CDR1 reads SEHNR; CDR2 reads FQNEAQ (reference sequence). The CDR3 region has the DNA TGTGCCAGCAGCTTAATTCTAGGGGGAGGGAACACTGAAGCTTTCTTT. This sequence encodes CASSLILGGGNTEAFF.